The clone carrying this T cell receptor beta chain was recorded at least ten times. Antigen specificity is unknown. This entry comes from a study of T-cell memory formation after mild COVID-19. Regarding the study as a whole: CD4+ bias marked clones expanding day 15 to 37, unlike balanced contracting clones.

TCRdb passed the 5' RACE reads through MiXCR, listing each CDR3 protein once. The data show about 110,000 distinct CDR3 sequences, approximately 15% seen once. The sequenced material came from PBMCs or a T cell subset sorted from them (not recorded which). This clonotype originated in a man younger than 35 who had mild COVID-19 (a few samples of this study predate the infection). Cell type and time point are not known.

CDR3 in amino acids: CAISPDRALQETQYF. The CDR3 nucleotides read TGTGCCATCAGCCCTGACAGGGCCCTCCAAGAGACCCAGTACTTC. V gene TRBV10-3 combines with J gene TRBJ2-5; TRBD1 matches 7 bases. The CDR3 totals 15 residues. Trimming removed 6 bases from V and 1 base from J; junction bases left unmatched: 8. From germline, CDR1 is ENHRY and CDR2 SYGVKD.